This is a list of T cell receptor beta chains from one sample in a study of cytomegalovirus exposure and HLA in healthy donors. The protocol was immunoSEQ multiplex PCR, while the TCRdb copy is restricted to in-frame clones and leaves out a portion. The sample shows roughly 190,000 clones, about four fifths of them seen only once. Sequences were obtained from PBMCs. The receptors stem from a woman in her forties or fifties in good health and CMV-seropositive. Both conserved end residues are part of each CDR3. The D gene is left open where the match is weak. Where a row states a size, it is once, few, many or the class of an expanded clone; other rows omit it.

CDR3,DNA,size,D,J,V
CAISGPGVIYGYTF,TGTGCCATCAGTGGGCCAGGGGTAATCTATGGCTACACCTTC,.,.,TRBJ1-2,TRBV10-3
CASSLEGQGVYGYTF,TGCGCCAGCAGCTTAGAGGGACAGGGAGTCTATGGCTACACCTTC,.,TRBD1,TRBJ1-2,TRBV5-1
CASSQTTSSYNEQFF,TGCGCCAGCAGCCAAACAACCAGCTCCTACAATGAGCAGTTCTTC,.,.,TRBJ2-1,TRBV4-3
CASSSLQGSGANVLTF,TGTGCCAGCAGCTCCTTACAGGGATCTGGGGCCAACGTCCTGACTTTC,few,.,TRBJ2-6,TRBV7-3
CASRGRDRDNSPLHF,TGTGCCAGCAGGGGACGGGACAGGGATAATTCACCCCTCCACTTT,few,TRBD1,TRBJ1-6,TRBV6-5
CASSYQGAAEAFF,TGTGCCAGCAGTTACCAGGGGGCGGCTGAAGCTTTCTTT,.,TRBD1,TRBJ1-1,TRBV5-6
CSVTAGGSSYEQYF,TGCAGCGTTACGGCTGGGGGCTCCTCCTACGAGCAGTACTTC,.,.,TRBJ2-7,TRBV29-1
CASSFRTVSSYEQYF,TGTGCCAGCAGTTTTCGGACAGTTAGCTCCTACGAGCAGTACTTC,.,.,TRBJ2-7,TRBV27
CASSPITGGWEQYF,TGTGCCAGCTCACCAATAACAGGGGGCTGGGAGCAGTACTTC,.,TRBD1,TRBJ2-7,TRBV18
CASSVEGLMSEAFF,TGTGCCAGCAGTGTGGAGGGGTTAATGTCTGAAGCTTTCTTT,.,.,TRBJ1-1,TRBV6-1
CASSISGGSYNEQFF,TGTGCCAGTAGTATTAGCGGGGGGTCCTACAATGAGCAGTTCTTC,.,TRBD2,TRBJ2-1,TRBV19
CATQQGGNQPQHF,TGTGCCACCCAACAGGGGGGCAATCAGCCCCAGCATTTT,.,TRBD1,TRBJ1-5,TRBV6-6
CASRTLAASTDTQYF,TGCGCCAGCAGGACACTAGCGGCTAGCACAGATACGCAGTATTTT,.,TRBD2,TRBJ2-3,TRBV5-1
CASSYPRQGGYEQYF,TGTGCCAGCAGTTACCCCCGACAGGGAGGCTACGAGCAGTACTTC,.,.,TRBJ2-7,TRBV6-5
CASLGQSYNQPQHF,TGTGCCAGCTTGGGACAGTCATACAATCAGCCCCAGCATTTT,few,TRBD1,TRBJ1-5,TRBV28
CASSRQSRNQPQHF,TGTGCCAGCAGTAGACAGTCACGCAATCAGCCCCAGCATTTT,.,.,TRBJ1-5,TRBV6-6
CATSGQGGNYGYTF,TGTGCCACCAGCGGACAGGGGGGTAACTATGGCTACACCTTC,.,TRBD1,TRBJ1-2,TRBV15
CASSLVNQGGYTF,TGTGCCAGCAGCTTAGTAAATCAGGGAGGCTACACCTTC,.,.,TRBJ1-2,TRBV11-3
CASSQDRPGWGGTF,TGTGCCAGCAGCCAAGATCGTCCCGGTTGGGGAGGCACCTTC,.,.,TRBJ1-2,TRBV4-2
CASSQEDGEFYEQYF,TGTGCCAGCAGCCAAGAAGATGGAGAGTTCTACGAGCAGTACTTC,few,.,TRBJ2-7,TRBV4-1
CASSPGTANYGYTF,TGTGCCAGTAGTCCCGGGACAGCTAACTATGGCTACACCTTC,.,TRBD1,TRBJ1-2,TRBV19
CASSAQRAWYNEQFF,TGTGCCAGCAGTGCGCAGCGGGCCTGGTACAATGAGCAGTTCTTC,.,.,TRBJ2-1,TRBV2
CASSTRQGKRNVNTEAFF,TGTGCCAGCAGTACCCGACAGGGAAAGAGAAATGTGAACACTGAAGCTTTCTTT,.,TRBD1,TRBJ1-1,TRBV28
CASSSDREATEAFF,TGTGCCAGCAGTTCCGACAGGGAGGCCACTGAAGCTTTCTTT,.,TRBD1,TRBJ1-1,TRBV27
CAWSGRGGLSSYNEQFF,TGTGCCTGGAGTGGAAGGGGGGGCCTGAGCTCCTACAATGAGCAGTTCTTC,.,.,TRBJ2-1,TRBV30
CASSEVGGSNYGYTF,TGTGCCAGCAGTGAAGTGGGAGGTTCTAACTATGGCTACACCTTC,.,.,TRBJ1-2,TRBV2
CASSPSTVANYGYTF,TGCGCCAGCAGCCCCTCTACAGTAGCTAACTATGGCTACACCTTC,.,.,TRBJ1-2,TRBV5-1
CATSRDRGPDTIYF,TGTGCCACCAGCAGAGACAGGGGGCCGGACACCATATATTTT,.,TRBD1,TRBJ1-3,TRBV15
CASSPTAGGPREQFF,TGTGCCAGCAGCCCCACAGCGGGGGGGCCTAGAGAGCAGTTCTTC,.,TRBD2,TRBJ2-1,TRBV7-6
CASSWDRAVNEQFF,TGTGCCAGCAGTTGGGACAGGGCCGTCAATGAGCAGTTCTTC,once,TRBD1,TRBJ2-1,TRBV27
CASSSSSGGFTYEQYF,TGTGCCAGCAGCTCATCTAGCGGGGGGTTCACCTACGAGCAGTACTTC,.,TRBD2,TRBJ2-7,TRBV7-9
CASRFPAGLQGDKTSGVPTGELFF,TGTGCCAGCCGGTTTCCCGCTGGTTTACAGGGGGATAAGACTAGCGGGGTGCCCACCGGGGAGCTGTTTTTT,.,.,TRBJ2-2,TRBV21-1
CASSEREVHQPQHF,TGTGCCAGCAGTGAACGGGAGGTGCATCAGCCCCAGCATTTT,.,.,TRBJ1-5,TRBV6-1
CAWSAYPGHSVTEKLFF,TGTGCCTGGAGTGCCTACCCGGGACATTCGGTTACGGAAAAACTGTTTTTT,.,.,TRBJ1-4,TRBV30
CASSLSAGFTEQYF,TGTGCCAGCAGCTTATCGGCAGGGTTTACCGAGCAGTACTTC,.,.,TRBJ2-7,TRBV7-3
CASSSSGGRMNTEAFF,TGTGCCAGTAGTTCATCAGGGGGCCGTATGAACACTGAAGCTTTCTTT,few,TRBD1,TRBJ1-1,TRBV19
CASSIGQPNTGELFF,TGTGCCAGCTCAATCGGACAGCCGAACACCGGGGAGCTGTTTTTT,.,.,TRBJ2-2,TRBV18
CASTEGTGTSGNEQFF,TGTGCCAGCACCGAAGGGACGGGGACTAGCGGGAATGAGCAGTTCTTC,.,TRBD2,TRBJ2-1,TRBV5-6
CASSLTSGGAHTEAFF,TGTGCCAGCAGCCTAACCTCAGGGGGCGCCCACACTGAAGCTTTCTTT,.,TRBD1,TRBJ1-1,TRBV11-2
CATSRERVRWRAQPQHF,TGTGCCACCAGCAGAGAGAGGGTCCGTTGGAGGGCCCAGCCCCAGCATTTT,.,.,TRBJ1-5,TRBV15
CATSRGQGAYEQYF,TGTGCCACCAGCAGGGGACAGGGGGCTTACGAGCAGTACTTC,once,TRBD1,TRBJ2-7,TRBV15
CASTGQGLSNQPQHF,TGTGCCAGCACCGGACAGGGGCTTAGCAATCAGCCCCAGCATTTT,.,TRBD1,TRBJ1-5,TRBV2